Following are 21 T cell receptor beta chains from one sample sequenced in a study of T cell clonotyping in hematopoietic cell transplantation. Indicated time point: recipient sample about 28 days before transplant, after cytoreduction. Repertoires were generated with immunoSEQ multiplex PCR, while TCRdb's copy carries only in-frame clones and drops some. The sample shows roughly 50,000 clones, about nine tenths of them seen only once. The input for sequencing was peripheral blood mononuclear cells, taken before stem cell transplant. The receptors stem from a man aged 60 to 69 with biphenotypic leukemia. Some clones in this sample may be carry-over from other donors' samples.

This sequence joins TRBV10-3 and TRBJ2-3, with a weak D call TRBD2 (5 bases). Germline CDR1 reads ENHRY; CDR2 reads SYGVKD. V shed 5 bases and J shed 2 bases, with 20 bases lying between them. The CDR3 loop spans 17 amino acids. The CDR3 loop is CAISNLASGPFTDTQYF. DNA for the CDR3: TGTGCCATCAGTAACCTCGCGAGCGGCCCCTTCACAGATACGCAGTATTTT.

The chain couples TRBV5-4 to TRBJ2-7; 7 bases align to TRBD2. With V trimmed by 4 bases and J by 0 bases, 4 bases remained unmatched. The CDR3 is 14 residues long. CDR1 SGHNT and CDR2 YYREEE come from the germline V gene (reference sequence). The CDR3 sequence: CASSTRDYSYEQYF. The DNA for the CDR3 is TGTGCCAGCAGCACAAGGGACTACTCCTACGAGCAGTACTTC.

Details on this clone: The sample has other DNA sequences that encode this CDR3 too. The V call is TRBV5-1, the J call TRBJ1-2; D gene ambiguous. The CDR3 consists of 13 residues. V lost 0 bases, J lost 1 base, and 4 bases lay in between. Germline V gene data show CDR1 as SGHRS and CDR2 as YFSETQ. This chain's CDR3 is CASSLVGNYGYTF. The CDR3 DNA follows: TGCGCCAGCAGCTTGGTCGGTAACTATGGCTACACCTTC.

This clone was detected only once. This rearrangement joins TRBV11-2 to TRBJ2-2; D perhaps matches TRBD2 (6 bases). V dropped 6 bases and J dropped 2 bases, with 10 bases sitting between them. This CDR3 comprises 14 residues. Germline CDR1 SGHAT, CDR2 FQNNGV. The CDR3 sequence is CASSQTRNTGELFF. The CDR3 nucleotides read TGTGCCAGCAGTCAGACTAGAAACACCGGGGAGCTGTTTTTT.

This chain joins TRBV5-1 and TRBJ1-1; TRBD1 is a possible D gene (5 bases). Deletions cut 4 bases from V and 10 bases from J, with 26 bases between. The V gene's germline CDR1 is SGHRS and CDR2 YFSETQ. CDR3 length: 16 amino acids. CDR3 protein: CASSPPTRNSPGTAFF. In nucleotides, the CDR3 is TGCGCCAGCAGCCCCCCGACACGAAATTCCCCCGGGACAGCTTTCTTT.

The V call is TRBV4-1, the J call TRBJ1-5, with 7 bases fitting TRBD1. Germline loops: CDR1 MGHRA, CDR2 YSYEKL. The CDR3 extends over 15 amino acids. Trimming removed 3 bases from V and 4 bases from J; junction bases left unmatched: 6. The CDR3 protein is CASSQWGQINQPQHF. The DNA of the CDR3 is TGCGCCAGCAGCCAGTGGGGACAGATAAATCAGCCCCAGCATTTT.

The chain uses TRBV23-1 and TRBJ1-5; D may be TRBD1 (5 bases). TRBV23-1 is marked as an open reading frame, function uncertain. CDR3 size: 15 residues. V was trimmed by 4 bases and J by 3 bases, leaving 13 bases between them. The CDR3 reads CASSPGVGDNQPQHF. In DNA, the CDR3 is TGCGCCAGCAGTCCCGGGGTAGGGGACAATCAGCCCCAGCATTTT.

The chain uses TRBV7-3 and TRBJ2-1; 10 positions agree with TRBD2. Trimming at V came to 5 bases and at J to 10 bases, leaving 14 bases not matched to a gene. This CDR3 spans 16 amino acids. Germline V gene lookup returns CDR1 SGHTA and CDR2 FQGTGA. The CDR3 DNA follows: TGTGCCAGCAGCCCCCCAGGGCTAGCGGGAGTAGGGGAGCAGTTCTTC. The encoded protein is CASSPPGLAGVGEQFF.

This sequence joins TRBV6-5 and TRBJ2-7; TRBD1 or TRBD2 may be the D gene (5 bases each). Per germline, CDR1 MNHEY and CDR2 SVGAGI. There are 14 residues in the CDR3. V lost 6 bases, J lost 0 bases, and 12 bases lay in between. CDR3 residues: CASSPGRSSYEQYF. The DNA of the CDR3 is TGTGCCAGCAGCCCGGGACGGAGCTCCTACGAGCAGTACTTC.

The V gene is TRBV2, the J gene TRBJ1-5; D gene ambiguous. From germline, CDR1 is SNHLY and CDR2 FYNNEI. The CDR3 covers 14 residues. V was shortened by 1 base and J by 1 base, with 5 bases between the two germline ends. The CDR3 DNA reads TGTGCCAGCAGTGAAGTGGAGAGCAATCAGCCCCAGCATTTT. Translating it yields CASSEVESNQPQHF.

CDR3 bases: TGTGCCAGCAGCAGGACCGGGACAGGGGACGAGCAGTACTTC. Translated, it gives CASSRTGTGDEQYF. The chain recombines TRBV7-6 with TRBJ2-7; 10 bases line up with TRBD1. Germline CDR1 SGHVS, CDR2 FNYEAQ. This CDR3 has 14 amino acids. Unmatched junction bases numbered 6, after V lost 5 bases and J lost 5 bases.

This clone showed up just a few times. V usage is TRBV28 and J usage is TRBJ2-4, with 8 bases lining up with TRBD2. The germline gives CDR1 MDHEN, CDR2 SYDVKM. V was clipped by 8 bases and J by 1 base; unmatched bases: 4. This CDR3 contains 14 residues. DNA of the CDR3: TGTGCCAGCTTCGGGGGGGTGGCCAAAAACATTCAGTACTTC. This translates into CASFGGVAKNIQYF.

The chain recombines TRBV4-1 with TRBJ2-7; possibly TRBD2 for D (7 bases). CDR3 size: 16 residues. V was clipped by 1 base and J by 3 bases, with 16 bases between them. Per germline, CDR1 MGHRA and CDR2 YSYEKL. The CDR3 loop reads CASSQGAGGTNYEQYF. The CDR3 DNA is TGCGCCAGCAGCCAAGGCGCCGGGGGGACAAACTACGAGCAGTACTTC.

CDR3 protein: CAWRGPGGESPLHF. DNA for the CDR3: TGTGCCTGGAGGGGCCCAGGGGGAGAGTCACCCCTCCACTTT. This chain connects TRBV30 to TRBJ1-6; 7 positions agree with TRBD1. The CDR3 contains 14 residues. The ends lost 3 bases at V and 10 bases at J; junction bases unmatched: 9. Germline values: CDR1 GTSNPN, CDR2 SVGIG (reference sequence).

The chain links TRBV30 to TRBJ1-3; no clear D. The germline V and J ends were trimmed by 5 bases and 0 bases, with 11 bases remaining between them. This CDR3 is 14 amino acids long. Germline lookup yields CDR1 GTSNPN and CDR2 SVGIG (reference sequence). The CDR3: CAWAGLSSGNTIYF. The CDR3 DNA reads as TGTGCCTGGGCTGGTCTCTCCTCTGGAAACACCATATATTTT.

The gene calls are TRBV27 and TRBJ2-7; D may match TRBD1 or TRBD2 (6 bases each). The germline CDR1 and CDR2 sequences are MNHEY and SMNVEV (reference sequence). The CDR3 has 13 residues. The V end lost 2 bases, the J end lost 5 bases, and 10 bases lay between the germline ends. The CDR3 protein is CASSLGGRNEQYF. The CDR3 DNA follows: TGTGCCAGCAGTTTAGGGGGGCGGAACGAGCAGTACTTC.

Comment on this clone: One end of the junction fails to match germline, which may point to a read error. The V call is TRBV2, the J call TRBJ2-1; no clear D gene. The CDR3 has 11 residues. The germline V gene encodes CDR1 SNHLY and CDR2 FYNNEI. Written as DNA, the CDR3 is TGTGCCAGCATCTCCGACAATGAGCAGTTCTTC. Translation: CASISDNEQFF.

This clone came up once. The rearrangement uses TRBV28 and TRBJ1-2; D call uncertain. The CDR3 is 12 residues long. V was pared by 2 bases and J by 3 bases, with 4 bases between. CDR1 and CDR2 (germline): MDHEN, SYDVKM. The CDR3 protein is CASSLPYYGYTF. The CDR3 DNA reads TGTGCCAGCAGTTTACCCTACTATGGCTACACCTTC.

This sequence joins TRBV5-6 and TRBJ2-7; D perhaps matches TRBD1 (6 bases). CDR1 and CDR2 from the germline V gene are SGHDT and YYEEEE. The CDR3 covers 16 residues. Trimming shortened V by 0 bases and J by 1 base, and 14 bases separated the two germline ends. In DNA form, the CDR3 reads TGTGCCAGCAGCTTGGGTACAGGGATCGGATCCTACGAGCAGTACTTC. This translates into CASSLGTGIGSYEQYF.

The J gene is TRBJ1-3, the V gene TRBV30; 7 bases fit TRBD1. In germline, CDR1 is GTSNPN, CDR2 SVGIG (reference sequence). Trimming removed 4 bases from V and 4 bases from J; junction bases left unmatched: 10. This CDR3 is 15 amino acids long. This CDR3 reads CAWNSETGRGNTIYF. The CDR3 bases are TGTGCCTGGAACTCAGAGACAGGGAGAGGAAACACCATATATTTT.

The V gene is TRBV5-6, the J gene TRBJ2-7; 14 bases agree with TRBD2. The length of the CDR3 is 15 residues. The ends lost 4 bases at V and 3 bases at J; junction bases unmatched: 3. Looked up from germline, CDR1 is SGHDT and CDR2 is YYEEEE. CDR3 DNA: TGTGCCAGCAGCCAGGGACTAGCGGGAGTCTACGAGCAGTACTTC. Translation gives CASSQGLAGVYEQYF. The variable domain in full, completed from reference TRBV5-6 and TRBJ2-7, reads DAGVTQSPTHLIKTRGQQVTLRCSPKSGHDTVSWYQQALGQGPQFIFQYYEEEERQRGNFPDRFSGHQFPNYSSELNVNALLLGDSALYLCASSQGLAGVYEQYFGPGTRLTVT.